What follows is one T cell receptor (beta chain) and its context. This sample is part of a study of T cells in localized non-small cell lung cancer. Assay used: immunoSEQ multiplex PCR; TCRdb lists only in-frame clones, some missing. Of 45,000 to 60,000 clones in the sample, 85% to 90% were seen once. The CDR3 contains 14 residues. CDR1 is SGHNT, CDR2 YENEEA, per germline. V was shortened by 2 bases and J by 3 bases, with 10 bases between the two germline ends. Source: PBMCs, taken before any cancer treatment. V and J are TRBV11-3 and TRBJ1-2; D uncertain. The receptor was isolated from a man aged 35 to 69 with stage II lung adenocarcinoma. The CDR3 loop reads CASSLSGEYYGYTF. The CDR3 bases are TGTGCCAGCAGCTTATCTGGTGAGTACTATGGCTACACCTTC.